This record looks at one T cell receptor beta chain sequence and its context. Its antigen is still unknown. The same CDR3 can be traced to other DNA sequences in this sample. HIV-negative, healthy adults without recent acute infections or vaccinations were the donors. CD4+ cells yielded CD45RA+ naive and CD45RA-negative memory subsets. These data originate in a study of shared clonotypes between healthy human individuals. Original methodology: ImmunoSEQ output lacked quality scores and full-length reads, limiting matched filtering. Generated by immunoSEQ multiplex PCR, the TCRdb table keeps only in-frame clones and is missing some. V, J and clone size were drawn from that table, and D and trimming were deduced from the DNA. The table includes roughly 1.4 million clones, approximately 98.5% detected once. Findings and limits, study-wide: Across subsets, estimated richness was generally greater for naive than for memory populations.

The receptor's source is a man aged 25 to 45 in good health. Sequencing was done on a sample of naive CD4+ T cells sorted from blood. Subset defined: CD45RA+ positively selected.

The CDR3 protein is CASSSGLAGDNEQFF. The CDR3, as DNA: TGCGCCAGCAGCTCGGGACTAGCGGGAGATAATGAGCAGTTCTTC. The rearrangement uses TRBV5-1 and TRBJ2-1, with 14 bases lining up with TRBD2. V shed 3 bases and J 7 bases; nucleotides not matched to a gene: 3. CDR3 length: 15 residues. Germline lookup yields CDR1 SGHRS and CDR2 YFSETQ.